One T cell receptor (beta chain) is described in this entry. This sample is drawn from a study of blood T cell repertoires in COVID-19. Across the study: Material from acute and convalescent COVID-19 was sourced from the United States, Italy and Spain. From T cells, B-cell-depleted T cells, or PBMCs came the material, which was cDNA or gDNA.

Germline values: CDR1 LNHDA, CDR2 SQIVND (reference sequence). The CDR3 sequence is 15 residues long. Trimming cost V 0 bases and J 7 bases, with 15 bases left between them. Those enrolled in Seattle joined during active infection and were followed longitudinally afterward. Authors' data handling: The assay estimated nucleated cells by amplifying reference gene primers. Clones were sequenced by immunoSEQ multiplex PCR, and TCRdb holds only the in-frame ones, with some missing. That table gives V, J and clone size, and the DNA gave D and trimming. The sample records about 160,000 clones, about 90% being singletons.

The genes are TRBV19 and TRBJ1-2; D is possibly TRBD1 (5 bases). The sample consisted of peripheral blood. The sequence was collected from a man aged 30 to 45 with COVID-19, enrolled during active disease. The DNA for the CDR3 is TGTGCCAGTAGTATAGAGGCAGGGCGACTTGGTGGCTACACCTTC. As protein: CASSIEAGRLGGYTF.